Below, 14 T cell receptor beta chains from the same sample are listed, as sequenced in a study of blood T cell repertoires in COVID-19. The repertoire was sequenced with immunoSEQ multiplex PCR; TCRdb's copy has only in-frame clones and lacks some. The table lists around 460,000 clones, over 85% of them singletons, with about 0.91% in the top ten. Sequenced sample: peripheral blood. These TCRs come from a man aged 18 to 29 with COVID-19, enrolled during active disease.

This chain joins TRBV5-8 and TRBJ1-1; unclear D gene. The CDR3 is made up of 15 amino acids. V lost 0 bases and J lost 0, with 9 bases in between. Germline V gene data show CDR1 as SGHTS and CDR2 as YDEGEE. In DNA form, the CDR3 reads TGTGCCAGCAGCTTGGTGGGCGCATTGAACACTGAAGCTTTCTTT. It yields the protein CASSLVGALNTEAFF.

V is TRBV4-2 and J is TRBJ2-7, with 7 nucleotides matching TRBD2. J gave up 1 base and V 4 bases, and 7 bases lay outside the gene matches. Germline lookup yields CDR1 LGHNA and CDR2 YNFKEQ. The CDR3 is 15 residues long. CDR3 DNA: TGTGCCAGCAGCCGTGGGGCTAGCGGTTCCTACGAGCAGTACTTC. Its translation is CASSRGASGSYEQYF.

This clone was found a few times. The chain recombines TRBV20-1 with TRBJ2-5, with a weak D call TRBD2 (5 bases). The CDR3 covers 11 residues. Germline CDR1 is DFQATT and CDR2 is SNEGSKA (reference sequence). The germline V and J ends were trimmed by 1 base and 5 bases, with 5 bases remaining between them. The CDR3 here is CSARGEETQYF. In DNA form, the CDR3 reads TGCAGTGCTAGAGGGGAGGAGACCCAGTACTTC.

The chain is built from TRBV30 and TRBJ1-1; no clear D. Looked up from germline, CDR1 is GTSNPN and CDR2 is SVGIG (reference sequence). The CDR3 loop spans 13 amino acids. V dropped 2 bases and J dropped 6 bases, with 13 bases sitting between them. CDR3 protein: CAWSRTSSAEAFF. CDR3 nucleotides: TGTGCCTGGAGTCGTACCTCTAGTGCTGAAGCTTTCTTT.

The CDR3 loop is CASTRGGPYPETQYF. The CDR3 region has the DNA TGTGCCAGCACAAGAGGAGGTCCGTACCCTGAGACCCAGTACTTC. The chain links TRBV6-5 to TRBJ2-5, with D maybe TRBD2 (5 bases). The CDR3 extends over 15 amino acids. Germline CDR1 MNHEY, CDR2 SVGAGI. Trimming removed 7 bases at V and 5 bases at J, with 20 bases between.

The CDR3 DNA reads as TGTGCCACCAGTGAGCGGATCAACACAGATACGCAGTATTTT. Encoded protein: CATSERINTDTQYF. V and J are TRBV24-1 and TRBJ2-3; D remains unclear. CDR1 is KGHDR and CDR2 is SFDVKD in the germline V gene. Trimming removed 4 bases at V and 2 bases at J, with 9 bases between. The CDR3 covers 14 residues.

The chain has TRBV5-4 and TRBJ2-2; D is unresolved. Germline V gene data show CDR1 as SGHNT and CDR2 as YYREEE (reference sequence). The CDR3 length is 14 residues. V gave up 1 base and J gave up 4 bases, with 8 bases separating them. CDR3: CASSLLSVTGELFF. CDR3 DNA: TGTGCCAGCAGCTTGTTATCTGTCACCGGGGAGCTGTTTTTT. Full variable domain (missing parts from reference TRBV5-4 and TRBJ2-2): ETGVTQSPTHLIKTRGQQVTLRCSSQSGHNTVSWYQQALGQGPQFIFQYYREEENGRGNFPPRFSGLQFPNYSSELNVNALELDDSALYLCASSLLSVTGELFFGEGSRLTVL.

CDR3 protein: CASSDVQGSVTANTEAFF. The CDR3 nucleotides are TGTGCCAGCAGCGACGTACAGGGATCTGTTACTGCGAACACTGAAGCTTTCTTT. This chain links TRBV5-6 with TRBJ1-1; D perhaps matches TRBD1 (6 bases). This CDR3 contains 18 residues. Germline V lookup: CDR1 SGHDT, CDR2 YYEEEE. Trimming stripped 4 bases from V and 1 base from J, with 23 bases between.

The chain carries TRBV5-4 and TRBJ1-5; D call uncertain. CDR3 length: 15 residues. V dropped 4 bases and J dropped 2 bases, with 13 bases sitting between them. Germline-derived CDR1 and CDR2 are SGHNT and YYREEE (reference sequence). CDR3 loop: CASSLGGNGNQPQHF. In nucleotides, the CDR3 is TGTGCCAGCAGCCTTGGAGGGAATGGCAATCAGCCCCAGCATTTT.

J is TRBJ2-5 and V is TRBV6-5; TRBD2 matches 9 bases. V trimming: 5 bases; J trimming: 3 bases; junction bases outside the gene matches: 1. The CDR3 runs 13 residues. In germline, CDR1 is MNHEY, CDR2 SVGAGI. The CDR3 nucleotides are TGTGCCAGCAGTCGACTAGCGGAAGAGACCCAGTACTTC. Its translation: CASSRLAEETQYF.

The V call is TRBV29-1, the J call TRBJ2-7; 9 bases align to TRBD1. The CDR3 is 14 residues long. The germline V gene has CDR1 SQVTM and CDR2 ANQGSEA. After removal of 5 bases from V and 2 bases from J, the junction contained 7 bases not matched to a gene. CDR3: CSVNRDRDPYEQYF. The CDR3 DNA sequence: TGCAGCGTTAATAGGGACAGGGACCCCTACGAGCAGTACTTC.

The chain combines TRBV10-1 with TRBJ1-2, with 9 bases identical to TRBD1. CDR3 length: 16 residues. Per germline, CDR1 WNHNN and CDR2 SYGVQD (reference sequence). Trimming cost V 0 bases and J 2 bases; bases outside gene matches: 4. CDR3 sequence: CASSESWTGVNYGYTF. The DNA of the CDR3 is TGCGCCAGCAGTGAGTCGTGGACAGGGGTCAACTATGGCTACACCTTC.

V usage is TRBV11-2 and J usage is TRBJ2-7; D ambiguous. Deletions cut 2 bases from V and 0 bases from J, with 8 bases between. The germline V gene encodes CDR1 SGHAT and CDR2 FQNNGV. The length of the CDR3 is 14 residues. CDR3 amino acids: CASSLSLLSYEQYF. As DNA, the CDR3 is TGTGCCAGCAGCTTATCCCTACTCTCCTACGAGCAGTACTTC.

The count of this clone is one. The chain carries TRBV5-1 and TRBJ2-1; D is uncertain. Germline CDR1 SGHRS, CDR2 YFSETQ. This CDR3 spans 15 amino acids. Trimming cost V 4 bases and J 1 base, with 12 bases left between them. This CDR3 reads CASSQTALSYNEQFF. The CDR3 DNA reads TGCGCCAGCAGCCAAACAGCCCTTTCCTACAATGAGCAGTTCTTC. Looking up the rest from reference TRBV5-1 and TRBJ2-1 gives the full variable domain: KAGVTQTPRYLIKTRGQQVTLSCSPISGHRSVSWYQQTPGQGLQFLFEYFSETQRNKGNFPGRFSGRQFSNSRSEMNVSTLELGDSALYLCASSQTALSYNEQFFGPGTRLTVL.